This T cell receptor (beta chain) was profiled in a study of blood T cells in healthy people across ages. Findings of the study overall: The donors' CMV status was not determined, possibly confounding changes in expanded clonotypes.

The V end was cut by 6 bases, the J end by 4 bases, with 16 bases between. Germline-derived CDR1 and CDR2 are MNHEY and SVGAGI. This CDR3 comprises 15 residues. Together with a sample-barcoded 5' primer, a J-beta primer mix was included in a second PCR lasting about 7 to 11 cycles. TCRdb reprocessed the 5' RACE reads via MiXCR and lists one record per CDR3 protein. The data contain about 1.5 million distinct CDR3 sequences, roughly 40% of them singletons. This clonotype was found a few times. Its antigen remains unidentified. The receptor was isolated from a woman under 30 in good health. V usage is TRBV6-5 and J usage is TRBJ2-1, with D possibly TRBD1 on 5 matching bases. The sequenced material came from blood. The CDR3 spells CASRVGLGPYNEQFF. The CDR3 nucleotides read TGTGCCAGCAGAGTAGGGTTGGGGCCTTACAATGAGCAGTTCTTC.